This TCR beta chain was captured in a study of PD-1 blockade in classical Hodgkin lymphoma. CDR3 length: 12 residues. V lost 3 bases and J lost 9, with 9 bases in between. CDR1 is LNHDA, CDR2 SQIVND, per germline (reference sequence). Every patient experienced relapse after autologous stem cell transplantation, and brentuximab vedotin exposure varied. Profiled with immunoSEQ multiplex PCR; TCRdb holds only in-frame clones, not every one. The data show some 25,000 clones, roughly 82% seen once. This TCR was sampled from a human donor with classical Hodgkin lymphoma. The chain joins TRBV19 to TRBJ2-1; TRBD1 is a possible D gene (5 bases). Sample: peripheral blood mononuclear cells (PBMCs), taken before the second cycle of nivolumab. Here the CDR3 reads CASSMGRVEQFF. For the CDR3, the DNA is TGTGCCAGTAGTATGGGCAGGGTTGAGCAGTTCTTC. The full variable domain, with the rest looked up from reference TRBV19 and TRBJ2-1, is DGGITQSPKYLFRKEGQNVTLSCEQNLNHDAMYWYRQDPGQGLRLIYYSQIVNDFQKGDIAEGYSVSREKKESFPLTVTSAQKNPTAFYLCASSMGRVEQFFGPGTRLTVL.